This entry lists 14 T cell receptor beta chains sequenced from one sample in a study of T cell changes during pregnancy in multiple sclerosis. The protocol was immunoSEQ multiplex PCR, while the TCRdb copy is restricted to in-frame clones and leaves out a portion. The profile shows around 57,000 clones, roughly 91% of them singletons. Sequencing used peripheral blood, obtained after pregnancy. Every receptor here comes from a female donor in good health, enrolled as a control in a pregnancy study.

This clone was observed once. The chain recombines TRBV9 with TRBJ2-5; D gene ambiguous. Germline V gene data show CDR1 as SGDLS and CDR2 as YYNGEE. The CDR3 runs to 14 residues. V was clipped by 0 bases and J by 5 bases, with 11 bases between them. The chain's CDR3 is CASSVAAGAETQYF. In DNA, the CDR3 is TGTGCCAGCAGCGTAGCTGCAGGCGCGGAGACCCAGTACTTC.

This clone appeared a single time. V gene TRBV19 combines with J gene TRBJ1-1; D gene uncertain. This CDR3 comprises 11 residues. Germline V gene data show CDR1 as LNHDA and CDR2 as SQIVND (reference sequence). The V and J ends lost 3 bases and 4 bases respectively, with 3 bases between them. CDR3: CASSILTEAFF. The DNA of the CDR3 is TGTGCCAGTAGTATTCTCACTGAAGCTTTCTTT.

The genes are TRBV11-2 and TRBJ1-1; no clear D. V gave up 1 base and J gave up 4 bases, with 7 bases separating them. From germline, CDR1 is SGHAT and CDR2 FQNNGV. This CDR3 is built from 13 residues. This CDR3 reads CASSLVGSTEAFF. In nucleotides, the CDR3 is TGTGCCAGCAGCTTAGTTGGGAGCACTGAAGCTTTCTTT.

The rearrangement joins TRBV7-8 to TRBJ2-2, with 8 bases matching TRBD1. The trim removed 2 bases at V and 1 base at J, leaving 6 bases unmatched. Germline assignment: CDR1 SGHVS and CDR2 FQNEAQ. There are 17 residues in the CDR3. CDR3: CASSLTGTGENTGELFF. The CDR3 nucleotides read TGTGCCAGCAGCTTAACCGGGACAGGCGAGAACACCGGGGAGCTGTTTTTT.

The J gene is TRBJ1-5, the V gene TRBV25-1; possible D gene TRBD1, 6 bases. CDR1 is MGHDK and CDR2 is SYGVNS in the germline V gene. The V and J ends lost 8 bases and 5 bases respectively, with 28 bases between them. The CDR3 loop spans 18 amino acids. Here the CDR3 DNA reads TGTGCCAGCCCTCCCCAGCGGGGGGCGCATCGGGCCGATCAGCCCCAGCATTTT. Its translation: CASPPQRGAHRADQPQHF.

The genes are TRBV30 and TRBJ2-5; D perhaps matches TRBD1 (6 bases). V lost 4 bases to trimming and J lost 5 bases, with 17 bases between them. The germline gives CDR1 GTSNPN, CDR2 SVGIG (reference sequence). There are 14 residues in the CDR3. For the CDR3, the DNA is TGTGCCTGGAAGGGGTCAGGGGTTAGGGAGACCCAGTACTTC. Residues: CAWKGSGVRETQYF. The variable domain in full, completed from reference TRBV30 and TRBJ2-5, reads SQTIHQWPATLVQPVGSPLSLECTVEGTSNPNLYWYRQAAGRGLQLLFYSVGIGQISSEVPQNLSASRPQDRQFILSSKKLLLSDSGFYLCAWKGSGVRETQYFGPGTRLLVL.

This chain connects TRBV7-9 to TRBJ1-6, with D perhaps TRBD1 (6 bases). Trimming took off 4 bases at V and 7 bases at J, with 14 bases between the two ends. CDR1 and CDR2 from the germline V gene are SEHNR and FQNEAQ (reference sequence). CDR3 length equals 15 residues. CDR3: CASSSGGARNSPLHF. The CDR3 DNA follows: TGTGCCAGCAGCTCGGGGGGGGCAAGGAATTCACCCCTCCACTTT.

The chain joins TRBV9 to TRBJ1-2; 8 nucleotides match TRBD1. Per germline, CDR1 SGDLS and CDR2 YYNGEE. This CDR3 spans 17 amino acids. After removal of 0 bases from V and 8 bases from J, the junction contained 15 bases not matched to a gene. The CDR3 sequence: CASSVAPELRDRWGYTF. In DNA form, the CDR3 reads TGTGCCAGCAGCGTAGCTCCCGAATTGCGGGACAGGTGGGGCTACACCTTC.

The rearrangement links TRBV6-5 to TRBJ1-1; unclear D gene. Trimming cost V 0 bases and J 7 bases, with 12 bases left between them. The germline V gene has CDR1 MNHEY and CDR2 SVGAGI. The CDR3 contains 14 residues. In DNA, the CDR3 is TGTGCCAGCAGTTACTCGAATACAGCCAGTGAAGCTTTCTTT. Its protein product is CASSYSNTASEAFF.

This clone was seen once. This chain connects TRBV19 to TRBJ2-2; possibly TRBD1 for D (6 bases). Trimming took off 3 bases at V and 0 bases at J, with 11 bases between the two ends. The CDR3 covers 16 residues. Germline values: CDR1 LNHDA, CDR2 SQIVND (reference sequence). The CDR3 loop reads CASSMPQGTNTGELFF. The CDR3 coding sequence is TGTGCCAGTAGTATGCCGCAGGGGACGAACACCGGGGAGCTGTTTTTT.

This rearrangement joins TRBV7-2 to TRBJ1-5; D gene uncertain. V lost 5 bases and J lost 5, with 10 bases in between. CDR3 length: 13 amino acids. Germline V gives CDR1 SGHTA, CDR2 FQGNSA. The CDR3 spells CASSLDRDQPQHF. In DNA, the CDR3 is TGTGCCAGCAGCCTAGACCGAGATCAGCCCCAGCATTTT. Looking up the rest from reference TRBV7-2 and TRBJ1-5 gives the full variable domain: GAGVSQSPSNKVTEKGKDVELRCDPISGHTALYWYRQSLGQGLEFLIYFQGNSAPDKSGLPSDRFSAERTGGSVSTLTIQRTQQEDSAVYLCASSLDRDQPQHFGDGTRLSIL.

CDR3 sequence (DNA): TGTGCCACCAGCAGAGGATTTAGTGGTGACTCTAATGAAAAACTGTTTTTT. As protein: CATSRGFSGDSNEKLFF. The V call is TRBV15, the J call TRBJ1-4, with unresolved D. Trimming took 1 base from V and 3 from J, leaving 15 bases between them. The CDR3 runs 17 residues. Germline assignment: CDR1 LNHNV and CDR2 YYDKDF (reference sequence).

This rearrangement joins TRBV5-8 to TRBJ1-2; D remains ambiguous. The length of the CDR3 is 15 residues. Per the germline V gene, CDR1 is SGHTS and CDR2 is YDEGEE. Trimming shortened V by 4 bases and J by 5 bases, and 18 bases separated the two germline ends. CDR3 nucleotides: TGTGCCAGCAGCCTTATAAACAACGAGGGATATGGCTACACCTTC. It is translated as CASSLINNEGYGYTF.

The chain links TRBV7-2 to TRBJ1-5, with D perhaps TRBD1 (5 bases). Germline CDR1 reads SGHTA; CDR2 reads FQGNSA. Deletions cut 2 bases from V and 7 bases from J, with 9 bases between. This CDR3 is built from 13 residues. In DNA form, the CDR3 reads TGTGCCAGCAGCTTATCGGGGGGGCAGCCCCAGCATTTT. Its protein product is CASSLSGGQPQHF.